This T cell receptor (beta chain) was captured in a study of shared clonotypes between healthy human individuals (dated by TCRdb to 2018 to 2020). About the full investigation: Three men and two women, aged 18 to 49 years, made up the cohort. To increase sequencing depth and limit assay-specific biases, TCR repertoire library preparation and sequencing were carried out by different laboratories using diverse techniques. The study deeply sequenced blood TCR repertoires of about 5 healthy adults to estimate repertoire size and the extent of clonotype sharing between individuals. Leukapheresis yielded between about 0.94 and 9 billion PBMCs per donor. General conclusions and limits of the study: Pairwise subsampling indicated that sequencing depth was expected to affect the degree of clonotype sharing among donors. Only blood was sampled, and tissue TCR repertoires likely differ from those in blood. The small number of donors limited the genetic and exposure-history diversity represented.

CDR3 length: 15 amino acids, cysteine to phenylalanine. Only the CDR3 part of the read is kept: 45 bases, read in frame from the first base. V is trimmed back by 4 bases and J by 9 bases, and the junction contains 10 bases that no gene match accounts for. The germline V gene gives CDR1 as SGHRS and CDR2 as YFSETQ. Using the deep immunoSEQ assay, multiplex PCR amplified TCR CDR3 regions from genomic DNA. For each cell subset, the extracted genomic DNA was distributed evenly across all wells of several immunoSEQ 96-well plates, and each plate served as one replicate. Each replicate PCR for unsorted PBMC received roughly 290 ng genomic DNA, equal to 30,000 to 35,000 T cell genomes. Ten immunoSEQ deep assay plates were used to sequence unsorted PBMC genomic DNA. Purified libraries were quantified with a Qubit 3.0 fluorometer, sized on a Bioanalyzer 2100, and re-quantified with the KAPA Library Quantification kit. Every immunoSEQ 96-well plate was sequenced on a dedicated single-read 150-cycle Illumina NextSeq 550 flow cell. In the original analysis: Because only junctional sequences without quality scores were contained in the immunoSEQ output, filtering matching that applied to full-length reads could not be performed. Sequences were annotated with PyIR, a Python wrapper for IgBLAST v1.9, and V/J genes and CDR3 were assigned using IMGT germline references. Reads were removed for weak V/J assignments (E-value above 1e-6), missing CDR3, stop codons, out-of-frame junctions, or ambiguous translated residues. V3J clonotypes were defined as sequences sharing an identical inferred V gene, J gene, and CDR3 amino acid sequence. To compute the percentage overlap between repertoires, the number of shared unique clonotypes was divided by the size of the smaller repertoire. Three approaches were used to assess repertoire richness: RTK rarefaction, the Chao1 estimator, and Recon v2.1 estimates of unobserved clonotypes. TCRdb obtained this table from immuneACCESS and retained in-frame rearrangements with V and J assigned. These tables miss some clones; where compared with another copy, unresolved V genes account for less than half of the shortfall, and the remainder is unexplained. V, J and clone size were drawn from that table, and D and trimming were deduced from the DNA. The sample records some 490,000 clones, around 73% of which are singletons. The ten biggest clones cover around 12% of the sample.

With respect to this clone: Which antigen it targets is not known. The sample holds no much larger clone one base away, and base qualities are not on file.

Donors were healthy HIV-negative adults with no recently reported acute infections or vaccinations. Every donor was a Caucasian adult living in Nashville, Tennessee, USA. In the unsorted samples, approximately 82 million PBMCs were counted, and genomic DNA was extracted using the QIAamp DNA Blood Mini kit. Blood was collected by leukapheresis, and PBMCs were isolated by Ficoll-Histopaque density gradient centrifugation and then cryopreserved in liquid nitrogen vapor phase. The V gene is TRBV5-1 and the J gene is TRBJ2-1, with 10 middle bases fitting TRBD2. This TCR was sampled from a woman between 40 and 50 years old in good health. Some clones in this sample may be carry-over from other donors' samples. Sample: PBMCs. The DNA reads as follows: TGCGCCAGCAGCCTAACCGGGACTAGCGAGTCTGAGCAGTTCTTC. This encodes CASSLTGTSESEQFF.